This TCR beta chain is from a study of CD8 T cells in ankylosing spondylitis. Whole-study findings and limits: Typical of ankylosing spondylitis blood, it appeared, was a TCR beta motif of under 10 highly homologous variants.

Researchers built TCR beta libraries using quantitative 5'-RACE with molecular barcodes. TCRdb re-analysed the 5' RACE reads in MiXCR, keeping a single row per CDR3 protein. The sample lists approximately 140,000 distinct CDR3 sequences, more than 15% occurring once. Concerning this clonotype itself: The antigen remains unidentified.

V was trimmed by 0 bases and J by 7 bases, leaving 8 bases between them. CDR3 length: 12 residues. Germline V gene lookup returns CDR1 SGDLS and CDR2 YYNGEE. The sequenced sample was blood, either unsorted or a sorted T cell fraction (not recorded which). This clonotype was obtained from a male donor with ankylosing spondylitis. V usage is TRBV9 and J usage is TRBJ2-7, with D possibly being TRBD2 (6 bases). CDR3 in DNA: TGTGCCAGCAGCGTAGACGGGGGTGAGCAGTACTTC. It specifies CASSVDGGEQYF.